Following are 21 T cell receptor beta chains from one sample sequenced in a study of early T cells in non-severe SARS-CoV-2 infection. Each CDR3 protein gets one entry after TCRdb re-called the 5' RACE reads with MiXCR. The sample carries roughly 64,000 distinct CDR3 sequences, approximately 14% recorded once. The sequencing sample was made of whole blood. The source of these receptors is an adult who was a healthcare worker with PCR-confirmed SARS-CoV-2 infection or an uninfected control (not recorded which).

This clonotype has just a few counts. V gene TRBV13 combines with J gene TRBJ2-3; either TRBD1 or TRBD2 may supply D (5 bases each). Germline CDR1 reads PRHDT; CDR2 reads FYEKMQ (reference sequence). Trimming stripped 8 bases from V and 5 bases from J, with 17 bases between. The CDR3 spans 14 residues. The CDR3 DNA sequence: TGTGCCAGCCTCAGAGGGGCTGGATTAGATACGCAGTATTTT. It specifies CASLRGAGLDTQYF. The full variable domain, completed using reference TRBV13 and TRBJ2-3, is AAGVIQSPRHLIKEKRETATLKCYPIPRHDTVYWYQQGPGQDPQFLISFYEKMQSDKGSIPDRFSAQQFSDYHSELNMSSLELGDSALYFCASLRGAGLDTQYFGPGTRLTVL.

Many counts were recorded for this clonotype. Written as DNA, the CDR3 is TGTGCCAGCAGCTCATCCACAGATACGCAGTATTTT. Its protein product is CASSSSTDTQYF. The chain combines TRBV7-2 with TRBJ2-3; D gene ambiguous. The CDR3 spans 12 residues. Trimming took off 4 bases at V and 2 bases at J, with 4 bases between the two ends. Germline CDR1 is SGHTA and CDR2 is FQGNSA. Drawing the rest from reference TRBV7-2 and TRBJ2-3, the complete variable domain is GAGVSQSPSNKVTEKGKDVELRCDPISGHTALYWYRQSLGQGLEFLIYFQGNSAPDKSGLPSDRFSAERTGGSVSTLTIQRTQQEDSAVYLCASSSSTDTQYFGPGTRLTVL.

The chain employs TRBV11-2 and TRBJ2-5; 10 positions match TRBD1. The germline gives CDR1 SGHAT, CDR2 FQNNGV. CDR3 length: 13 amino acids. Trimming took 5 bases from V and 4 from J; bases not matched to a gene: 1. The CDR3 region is CASSRDRGETQYF. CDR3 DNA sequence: TGTGCCAGCAGCCGGGACAGGGGAGAGACCCAGTACTTC.

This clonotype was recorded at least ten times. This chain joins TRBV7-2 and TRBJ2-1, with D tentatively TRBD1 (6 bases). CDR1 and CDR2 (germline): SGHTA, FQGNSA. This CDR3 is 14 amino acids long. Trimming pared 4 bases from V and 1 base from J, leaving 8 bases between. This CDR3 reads CASSSQGSYNEQFF. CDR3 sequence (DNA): TGTGCCAGCAGCTCGCAGGGGTCCTACAATGAGCAGTTCTTC. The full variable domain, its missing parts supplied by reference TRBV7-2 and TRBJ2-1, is GAGVSQSPSNKVTEKGKDVELRCDPISGHTALYWYRQSLGQGLEFLIYFQGNSAPDKSGLPSDRFSAERTGGSVSTLTIQRTQQEDSAVYLCASSSQGSYNEQFFGPGTRLTVL.

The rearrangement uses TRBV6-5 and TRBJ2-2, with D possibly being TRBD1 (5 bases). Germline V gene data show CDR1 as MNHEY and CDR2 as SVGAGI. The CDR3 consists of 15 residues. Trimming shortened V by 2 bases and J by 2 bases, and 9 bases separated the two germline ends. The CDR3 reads CASSYTRVNTGELFF. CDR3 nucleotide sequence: TGTGCCAGCAGTTACACCAGGGTAAACACCGGGGAGCTGTTTTTT.

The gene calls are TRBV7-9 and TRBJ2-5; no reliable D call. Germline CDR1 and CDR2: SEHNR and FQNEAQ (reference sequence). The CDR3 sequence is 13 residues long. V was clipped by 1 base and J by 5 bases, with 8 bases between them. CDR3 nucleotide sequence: TGTGCCAGCAGCTTAGGGGGAATCGAGACCCAGTACTTC. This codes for CASSLGGIETQYF.

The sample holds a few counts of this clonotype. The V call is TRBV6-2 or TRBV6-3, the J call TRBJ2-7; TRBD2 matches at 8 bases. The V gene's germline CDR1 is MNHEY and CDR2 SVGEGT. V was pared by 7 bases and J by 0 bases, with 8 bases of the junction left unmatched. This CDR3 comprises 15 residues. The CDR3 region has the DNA TGTGCCAGCATCCCGGGGGGGCAGAACTCCTACGAGCAGTACTTC. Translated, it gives CASIPGGQNSYEQYF.

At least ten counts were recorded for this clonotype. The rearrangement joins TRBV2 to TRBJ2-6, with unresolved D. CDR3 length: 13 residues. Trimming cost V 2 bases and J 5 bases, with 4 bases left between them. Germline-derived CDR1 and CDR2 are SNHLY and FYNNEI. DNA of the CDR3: TGTGCCAGCAGTGAATTGAGGGCCAACGTCCTGACTTTC. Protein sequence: CASSELRANVLTF.

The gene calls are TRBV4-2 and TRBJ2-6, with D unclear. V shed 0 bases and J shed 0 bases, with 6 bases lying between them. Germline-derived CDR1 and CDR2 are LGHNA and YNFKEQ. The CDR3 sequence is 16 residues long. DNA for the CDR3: TGTGCCAGCAGCCAAGAAGCGTCCTCTGGGGCCAACGTCCTGACTTTC. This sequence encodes CASSQEASSGANVLTF.

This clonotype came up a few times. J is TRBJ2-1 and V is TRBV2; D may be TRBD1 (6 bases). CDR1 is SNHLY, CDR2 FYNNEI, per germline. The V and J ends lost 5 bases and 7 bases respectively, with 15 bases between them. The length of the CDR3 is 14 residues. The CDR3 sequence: CASSTHRVGNEQFF. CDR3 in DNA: TGTGCCAGCAGTACCCACAGGGTTGGGAATGAGCAGTTCTTC. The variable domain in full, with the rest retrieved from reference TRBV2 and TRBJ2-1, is EPEVTQTPSHQVTQMGQEVILRCVPISNHLYFYWYRQILGQKVEFLVSFYNNEISEKSEIFDDQFSVERPDGSNFTLKIRSTKLEDSAMYFCASSTHRVGNEQFFGPGTRLTVL.

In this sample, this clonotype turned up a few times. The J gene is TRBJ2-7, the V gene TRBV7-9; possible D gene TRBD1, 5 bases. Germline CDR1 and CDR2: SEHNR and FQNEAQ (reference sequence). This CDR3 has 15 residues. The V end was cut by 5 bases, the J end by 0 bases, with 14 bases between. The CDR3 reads CASSTAQDPSYEQYF. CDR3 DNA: TGTGCCAGCAGCACCGCACAGGACCCCTCCTACGAGCAGTACTTC.

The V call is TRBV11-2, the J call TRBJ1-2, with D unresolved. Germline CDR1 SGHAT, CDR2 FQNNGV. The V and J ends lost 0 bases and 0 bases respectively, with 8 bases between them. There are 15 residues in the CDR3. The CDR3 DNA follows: TGTGCCAGCAGCTTAGATGGCCGATCTAACTATGGCTACACCTTC. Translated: CASSLDGRSNYGYTF.

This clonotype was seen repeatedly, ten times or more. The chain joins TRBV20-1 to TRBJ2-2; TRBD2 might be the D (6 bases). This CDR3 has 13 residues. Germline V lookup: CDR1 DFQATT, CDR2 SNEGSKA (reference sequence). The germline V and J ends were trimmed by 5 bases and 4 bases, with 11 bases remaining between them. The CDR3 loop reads CSAEGGGTGELFF. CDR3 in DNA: TGCAGTGCTGAGGGAGGAGGCACCGGGGAGCTGTTTTTT.

The chain's CDR3 is CASSERGDEQFF. CDR3 sequence (DNA): TGCGCCAGCAGTGAGAGGGGCGATGAGCAGTTCTTC. J is TRBJ2-1 and V is TRBV10-1; the D gene is possibly TRBD1 (5 bases). Trimming cost V 2 bases and J 8 bases, with 7 bases left between them. Germline CDR1 is WNHNN and CDR2 is SYGVQD (reference sequence). The CDR3 runs to 12 residues.

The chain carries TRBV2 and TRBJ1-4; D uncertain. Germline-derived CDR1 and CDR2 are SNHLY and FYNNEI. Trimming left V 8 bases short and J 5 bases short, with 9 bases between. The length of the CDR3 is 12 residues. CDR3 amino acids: CASALRNEKLFF. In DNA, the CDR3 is TGTGCCAGCGCATTAAGGAATGAAAAACTGTTTTTT.

The CDR3, as DNA: TGTGCCAGCAGCCCCAGGAGGGGGAACACTGAAGCTTTCTTT. Protein sequence: CASSPRRGNTEAFF. The gene calls are TRBV11-3 and TRBJ1-1; a possible D gene is TRBD1 (5 bases). CDR3 length: 14 amino acids. The germline V and J ends were trimmed by 5 bases and 1 base, with 11 bases remaining between them. The germline gives CDR1 SGHNT, CDR2 YENEEA.

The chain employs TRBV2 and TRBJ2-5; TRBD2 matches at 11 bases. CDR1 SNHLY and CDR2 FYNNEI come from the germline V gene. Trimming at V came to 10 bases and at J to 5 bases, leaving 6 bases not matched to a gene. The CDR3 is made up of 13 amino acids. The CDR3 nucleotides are TGTGCCACCTTGACTAGCGGGGTGGAGACCCAGTACTTC. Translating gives CATLTSGVETQYF. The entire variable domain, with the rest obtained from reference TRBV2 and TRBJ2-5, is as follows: EPEVTQTPSHQVTQMGQEVILRCVPISNHLYFYWYRQILGQKVEFLVSFYNNEISEKSEIFDDQFSVERPDGSNFTLKIRSTKLEDSAMYFCATLTSGVETQYFGPGTRLLVL.

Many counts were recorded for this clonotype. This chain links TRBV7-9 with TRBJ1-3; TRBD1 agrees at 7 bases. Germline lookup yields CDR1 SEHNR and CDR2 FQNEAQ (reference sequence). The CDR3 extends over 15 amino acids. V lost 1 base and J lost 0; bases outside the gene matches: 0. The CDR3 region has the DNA TGTGCCAGCAGCTTAGGGACAGGCTCTGGAAACACCATATATTTT. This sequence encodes CASSLGTGSGNTIYF.

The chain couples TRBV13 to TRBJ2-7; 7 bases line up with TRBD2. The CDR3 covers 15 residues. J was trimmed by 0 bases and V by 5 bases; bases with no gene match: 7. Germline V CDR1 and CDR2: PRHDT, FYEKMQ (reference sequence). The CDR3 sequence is CASSGRDYSSYEQYF. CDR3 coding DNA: TGTGCCAGCAGCGGGAGGGACTATAGCTCCTACGAGCAGTACTTC.

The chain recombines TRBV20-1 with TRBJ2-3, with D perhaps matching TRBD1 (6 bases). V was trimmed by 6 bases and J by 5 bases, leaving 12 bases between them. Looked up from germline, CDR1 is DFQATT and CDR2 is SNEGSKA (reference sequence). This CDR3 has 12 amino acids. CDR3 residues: CSATQQGDTQYF. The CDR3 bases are TGCAGTGCCACTCAACAGGGAGATACGCAGTATTTT.

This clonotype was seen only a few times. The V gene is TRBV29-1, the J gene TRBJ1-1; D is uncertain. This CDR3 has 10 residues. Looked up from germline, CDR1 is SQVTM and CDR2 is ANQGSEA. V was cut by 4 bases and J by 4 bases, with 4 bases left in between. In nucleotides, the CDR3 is TGCAGCGTTGTGACCACTGAAGCTTTCTTT. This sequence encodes CSVVTTEAFF.